The T cell receptor (beta chain) described here comes from a study of OX40 agonist ivuxolimab in advanced cancers. Study-level points and caveats: The mean number of expanded clones was higher in CD8+ T cells than in CD4+.

Repertoires were generated with immunoSEQ multiplex PCR, while TCRdb's copy carries only in-frame clones and drops some. In the table there are 65,000 to 80,000 clones, roughly 91% of which are singletons. It was autoimmune disease history or systemic immunosuppression that excluded patients. Remarks on this clone: The antigen is undetermined.

The CDR3 covers 15 residues. The germline V gene encodes CDR1 MNHEY and CDR2 SVGAGI. V was pared by 7 bases and J by 1 base, with 7 bases of the junction left unmatched. This TCR derives from an adult with an advanced solid tumor such as melanoma, head and neck, liver or kidney cancer. This rearrangement joins TRBV6-5 to TRBJ1-2; TRBD1 matches 9 bases. The material sequenced was CD4+ or CD8+ T cells sorted from blood, taken in a trial of the OX40 agonist ivuxolimab. The CDR3 coding sequence is TGTGCCAGCAAACCCGGGACAGGGCTTAACTATGGCTACACCTTC. Residues: CASKPGTGLNYGYTF.